This TCR beta chain was documented in a study of OX40 agonist ivuxolimab in advanced cancers. Method: immunoSEQ multiplex PCR; TCRdb's copy keeps in-frame clones and lacks some. The data show approximately 68,000 clones, approximately 92% seen once. J gave up 1 base and V 4 bases, and 6 bases lay outside the gene matches. CDR1 and CDR2 from the germline V gene are MGHRA and YSYEKL. CDR3 length: 15 amino acids. This sequence originates from an adult with an advanced solid tumor such as melanoma, head and neck, liver or kidney cancer. The chain uses TRBV4-1 and TRBJ2-7; 8 positions match TRBD1. Sample: CD4+ or CD8+ T cells sorted from blood, taken in a trial of the OX40 agonist ivuxolimab. The CDR3 DNA reads TGCGCCAGCAGCCCCGGGACAGGCTTTTCCTACGAGCAGTACTTC. Translating it yields CASSPGTGFSYEQYF.